Here is one T cell receptor (beta chain) with its context. Its antigen is unidentified. The V and J ends lost 2 bases and 6 bases respectively, with 11 bases between them. Germline CDR1 is MNHNS and CDR2 is SASEGT. This CDR3 spans 14 amino acids. Assay used: immunoSEQ multiplex PCR; TCRdb lists only in-frame clones, some missing. Here the sample spans tens of thousands of clones, 80% to 95% being singletons. This specimen comes from a study of lymphopenia after photon versus proton radiotherapy. Broader study findings: Survival link was tested only in deceased patients; proton benefit remains a possibility. Relative stability marked proton patients; photon patients lost diversity and naive cells. Larger post-nadir TCR diversity loss correlated inversely with survival in deceased patients.

The V call is TRBV6-1, the J call TRBJ1-5; a possible D gene is TRBD1 (6 bases). The sequenced sample was peripheral blood, obtained from a patient treated with photon-based radiotherapy. This sequence was found in a man in his fifties or sixties with cholangiocarcinoma. DNA for the CDR3: TGTGCCAGCAGTGAATGGGGGGGCCTTCAGCCCCAGCATTTT. Translating gives CASSEWGGLQPQHF.